A selection of T cell receptor beta chains follows, all from one sample in a study of T cells after yellow fever vaccination. TCRdb redid the calling of the 5' RACE reads with MiXCR, one entry per CDR3 protein. The sample lists more than 120,000 distinct CDR3 sequences, about 8% occurring once. The material sequenced was CD4+ T cells sorted from PBMCs, taken 5 days after the yellow fever booster vaccination. The receptors derive from a man aged 25 to 40 who received the YFV17D yellow fever vaccine. Both conserved end residues are part of each CDR3. A D gene is named only where the DNA matches it firmly.

v_gene	len	d_gene	j_gene	CDR3aa
TRBV7-2	14	TRBD1	TRBJ1-4	CASSTGQWNEKLFF
TRBV11-2	15	.	TRBJ2-7	CASSPLGGAYGEQYF
TRBV10-3	17	TRBD1	TRBJ2-1	CAISVDPGTGRANEQFF
TRBV29-1	13	TRBD1	TRBJ2-7	CSAVTGRSYEQYF
TRBV10-3	12	.	TRBJ1-1	CAISEFSTEAFF
TRBV11-2	15	.	TRBJ2-5	CASSSLGPIQETQYF
TRBV20-1	17	TRBD2	TRBJ2-4	CSARDHGGGYGKNIQYF
TRBV5-1	16	TRBD2	TRBJ2-5	CASSFGGRANSETQYF
TRBV7-3	13	.	TRBJ2-5	CASSLSGQETQYF
TRBV6-5	14	TRBD1	TRBJ2-7	CASSRSGTGYEQYF
TRBV10-3	13	TRBD2	TRBJ2-5	CAISGTSGRTQYF
TRBV7-2	15	TRBD2	TRBJ2-7	CASSSRTSGNYEQYF
TRBV5-6	12	.	TRBJ2-1	CASSLAVYEQFF
TRBV5-1	15	TRBD1	TRBJ2-7	CASSLPGQGGSEQYF
TRBV9	16	.	TRBJ2-2	CASSPWGSQNTGELFF
TRBV29-1	16	.	TRBJ2-3	CSVEGLRGKGTDTQYF
TRBV7-9	16	.	TRBJ2-3	CASTPTGGQRTDTQYF
TRBV25-1	15	TRBD2	TRBJ2-5	CASSEWGEGKETQYF
TRBV5-1	16	TRBD1	TRBJ2-7	CASSLAPGQGGYEQYF
TRBV7-2	13	.	TRBJ2-1	CASSLGEVSEQFF
TRBV27	15	TRBD2	TRBJ2-1	CASSPLAGVHNEQFF
TRBV20-1	11	TRBD2	TRBJ2-1	CGGTNYNEQFF
TRBV5-4	14	.	TRBJ2-1	CASSLPSSYNEQFF
TRBV23-1	17	TRBD2	TRBJ2-1	CASKGLAGEGTVNEQFF
TRBV7-2	15	.	TRBJ2-4	CASSLVGVAKNIQYF
TRBV18	15	.	TRBJ2-7	CASSPTLGATYEQYF
TRBV7-3	13	.	TRBJ2-2	CASSTLDTGELFF
TRBV20-1	14	.	TRBJ1-5	CSARDSDGNQPQHF